This TCR beta chain derives from a study of neurological immune-mediated disorders. Points from the study as a whole: The study found the most TCR clonal expansion in HTLV-1-associated myelopathy and the least in multiple sclerosis, below healthy controls. In multiple sclerosis patients, the repertoire cluster was unrelated to clinical or MRI findings.

This clonotype occurred many times. As yet, its antigen is unknown. In TCRdb, the 5' RACE reads were re-called with MiXCR into one record per CDR3 protein. The sample holds about 74,000 distinct CDR3 sequences, roughly 5% seen once. The CDR3 totals 15 residues. The V segment lost 0 bases and the J segment 8 bases; nucleotides outside the gene matches: 4. Germline-derived CDR1 and CDR2 are SGHTA and FQGNSA. The chain combines TRBV7-2 with TRBJ2-1; 10 bases line up with TRBD2. The sequenced material came from PBMCs. This clonotype originated in a man between 18 and 35 years old with multiple sclerosis. Here the CDR3 reads CASSLAPSGRDEQFF. Written as DNA, the CDR3 is TGTGCCAGCAGCTTAGCGCCTAGCGGGAGAGATGAGCAGTTCTTC. Full variable domain (remainder filled in from reference TRBV7-2 and TRBJ2-1): GAGVSQSPSNKVTEKGKDVELRCDPISGHTALYWYRQSLGQGLEFLIYFQGNSAPDKSGLPSDRFSAERTGGSVSTLTIQRTQQEDSAVYLCASSLAPSGRDEQFFGPGTRLTVL.